This is a list of T cell receptor beta chains from one sample in a study of T cell repertoires in cytomegalovirus infection. TCRdb reprocessed the reads with MiXCR, giving one entry per CDR3 protein. Among about 900,000 distinct CDR3 sequences listed, roughly a third were seen once. Their recognized antigens are unknown. The sample in question was cultured CD8+ T cells from PBMCs, obtained from culture after CMV antigen stimulation. These receptors all stem from a human donor in good health (CMV status not recorded). Some clones in this sample may be carry-over from other donors' samples. Both conserved end residues are part of each CDR3. The order of the fields is clone size, V gene, J gene, D gene, CDR3 protein, CDR3 DNA. D genes are given only for firm matches. Size is stated for part of the rows, as once, few or many counts, or as a class when the clone is expanded.

many,TRBV7-2,TRBJ1-6,TRBD1,CASSLVRDRYSPLHF,TGTGCCAGCAGCTTAGTTAGGGACAGGTATTCACCCCTCCACTTT
.,TRBV27,TRBJ2-2,.,CASTDINTGELFF,TGTGCCAGCACCGATATTAACACCGGGGAGCTGTTTTTT
few,TRBV7-2,TRBJ1-2,TRBD1,CASSRTGTGGQRYGYTF,TGTGCCAGCAGCAGGACGGGGACAGGGGGACAGAGGTATGGCTACACCTTC
.,TRBV15,TRBJ2-3,TRBD2,CATSRDGSSGVLDTQYF,TGTGCCACCAGCAGAGATGGGTCTAGCGGGGTGTTAGATACGCAGTATTTT
.,TRBV7-2,TRBJ1-1,.,CASSLLTDTEAFF,TGTGCCAGCAGCTTATTAACAGACACTGAAGCTTTCTTT
.,TRBV27,TRBJ2-1,.,CASSSNRWNEQFF,TGTGCCAGCAGTTCTAATAGGTGGAATGAGCAGTTCTTC
few,TRBV6-2/TRBV6-3,TRBJ1-5,.,CASSYKSNQPQHF,TGTGCCAGCAGTTACAAGAGCAATCAGCCCCAGCATTTT
.,TRBV28,TRBJ1-3,.,CASSLSTPQEPSGNTIYF,TGTGCCAGCAGTTTATCCACGCCACAGGAGCCTTCTGGAAACACCATATATTTT
.,TRBV27,TRBJ2-1,TRBD2,CVSTQLAGGLNEQFF,TGTGTCAGCACCCAACTAGCGGGGGGGCTGAATGAGCAGTTCTTC
many,TRBV20-1,TRBJ2-2,.,CSARDHLGDAYTGELFF,TGCAGTGCTAGAGATCATCTAGGGGACGCATACACCGGGGAGCTGTTTTTT
few,TRBV19,TRBJ2-1,.,CASSTSAGLYNEQFF,TGTGCCAGTAGTACCTCGGCGGGACTCTACAATGAGCAGTTCTTC
once,TRBV27,TRBJ2-4,.,CASSEGGGTDIQYF,TGTGCCAGCAGTGAGGGGGGGGGGACGGACATTCAGTACTTC
few,TRBV7-2,TRBJ1-1,TRBD1,CASTPGRGHAFF,TGTGCCAGCACCCCTGGCAGGGGGCATGCTTTCTTT
few,TRBV29-1,TRBJ2-2,TRBD1,CSVTGTANTGELFF,TGCAGCGTTACCGGGACAGCGAACACCGGGGAGCTGTTTTTT
.,TRBV12-3/TRBV12-4,TRBJ1-2,.,CASGGEDNYGYTF,TGTGCCAGCGGGGGGGAGGATAACTATGGCTACACCTTC
.,TRBV29-1,TRBJ1-1,.,CSVEETAEAFF,TGCAGCGTTGAGGAAACAGCTGAAGCTTTCTTT
.,TRBV20-1,TRBJ2-1,TRBD1,CSAQDRKYNEQFF,TGCAGTGCCCAGGACAGGAAATACAATGAGCAGTTCTTC
.,TRBV15,TRBJ2-5,TRBD1,CATSTGQTLETQYF,TGTGCCACCAGCACGGGACAGACGCTAGAGACCCAGTACTTC
few,TRBV2,TRBJ2-5,.,CASSAYPGIQETQYF,TGTGCCAGCAGTGCGTACCCGGGGATCCAAGAGACCCAGTACTTC
.,TRBV4-1,TRBJ2-5,.,CASSYAGSQYF,TGCGCCAGCAGCTACGCTGGGAGCCAGTACTTC
few,TRBV12-3/TRBV12-4,TRBJ2-2,.,CAINYRATNTGELFF,TGTGCCATCAATTACCGGGCCACGAACACCGGGGAGCTGTTTTTT
.,TRBV7-6,TRBJ1-2,.,CAFHSGAEGYTF,TGTGCCTTCCATTCGGGGGCGGAGGGCTACACCTTC
few,TRBV12-3/TRBV12-4,TRBJ1-5,.,CASSLADRRGPQHF,TGTGCCAGCAGTTTAGCGGACAGACGGGGGCCCCAGCATTTT
many,TRBV19,TRBJ1-5,.,CASWARYSNQPQHF,TGTGCCAGTTGGGCCCGTTATAGCAATCAGCCCCAGCATTTT
.,TRBV27,TRBJ1-1,.,CASSLYRSGTEAFF,TGTGCCAGCAGTTTATACAGGAGTGGTACTGAAGCTTTCTTT
.,TRBV20-1,TRBJ1-5,TRBD1,CSARGTGMGNQPQHF,TGCAGTGCTAGAGGGACAGGGATGGGCAATCAGCCCCAGCATTTT